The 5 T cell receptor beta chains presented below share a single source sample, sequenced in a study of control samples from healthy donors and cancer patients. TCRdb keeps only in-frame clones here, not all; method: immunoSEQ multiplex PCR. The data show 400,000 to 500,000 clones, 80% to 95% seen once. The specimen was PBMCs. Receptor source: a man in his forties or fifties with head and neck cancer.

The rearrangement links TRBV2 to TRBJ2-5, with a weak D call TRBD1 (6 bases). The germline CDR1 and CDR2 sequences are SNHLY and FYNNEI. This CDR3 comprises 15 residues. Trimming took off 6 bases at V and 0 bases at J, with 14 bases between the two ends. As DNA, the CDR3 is TGTGCCAGCAGGAACCGGGACACGTACCAAGAGACCCAGTACTTC. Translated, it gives CASRNRDTYQETQYF. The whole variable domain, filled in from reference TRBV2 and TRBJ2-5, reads EPEVTQTPSHQVTQMGQEVILRCVPISNHLYFYWYRQILGQKVEFLVSFYNNEISEKSEIFDDQFSVERPDGSNFTLKIRSTKLEDSAMYFCASRNRDTYQETQYFGPGTRLLVL.

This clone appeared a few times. In DNA, the CDR3 is TGTGCCAGCAGCCAAGATTTATCACCAGGATACTCCTACGAGCAGTACTTC. Translation: CASSQDLSPGYSYEQYF. The chain uses TRBV3-1 (or the pseudogene TRBV3-2) and TRBJ2-7, with D unresolved. Looked up from germline, CDR1 is LGHDT and CDR2 is YNNKEL (reference sequence). The germline V and J ends were trimmed by 0 bases and 0 bases, with 15 bases remaining between them. The CDR3 has 17 residues.

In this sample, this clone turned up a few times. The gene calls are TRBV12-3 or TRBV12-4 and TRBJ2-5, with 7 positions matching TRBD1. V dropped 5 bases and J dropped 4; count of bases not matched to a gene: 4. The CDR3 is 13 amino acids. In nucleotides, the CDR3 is TGTGCCAGCAGTCCCCGACAGGGAGAGACCCAGTACTTC. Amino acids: CASSPRQGETQYF.

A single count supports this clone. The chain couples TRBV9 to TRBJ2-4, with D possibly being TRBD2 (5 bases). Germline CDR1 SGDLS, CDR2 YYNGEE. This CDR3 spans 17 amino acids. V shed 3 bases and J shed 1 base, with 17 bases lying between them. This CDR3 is CASSAEAIRTAKNIQYF. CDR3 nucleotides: TGTGCCAGCAGCGCGGAGGCAATTCGTACGGCCAAAAACATTCAGTACTTC.

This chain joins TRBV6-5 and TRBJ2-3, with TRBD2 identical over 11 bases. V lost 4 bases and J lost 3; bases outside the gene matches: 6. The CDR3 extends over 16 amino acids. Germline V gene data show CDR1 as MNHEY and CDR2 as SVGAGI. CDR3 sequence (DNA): TGTGCCAGCAGTTCCCGACTAGCGGGGTCAACAGATACGCAGTATTTT. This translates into CASSSRLAGSTDTQYF.